The rows below give T cell receptor beta chains drawn from one sample of a study of blood T cells in healthy people across ages. TCRdb re-derived calls from the 5' RACE reads in MiXCR, one entry per CDR3 protein. The top ten clones hold about 22% of a sample with 700,000 or so distinct CDR3 sequences, 22% of them seen once. The sequencing input was blood. The receptors originated from a man between 65 and 80 years old in good health. Each CDR3 is given with its conserved first and last residue. D genes are given only for firm matches. Clone size is stated in some rows and not others, as once, few, many or a class when expanded.

>TRBV9|NA|many|TRBJ2-1
CASSVFGSYNEQFF
TGTGCCAGCAGCGTTTTTGGCTCCTACAATGAGCAGTTCTTC
>TRBV5-1|NA|NA|TRBJ1-1
CASSLLGHNTEAFF
TGCGCCAGCTCACTGTTGGGACATAACACTGAAGCTTTCTTT
>TRBV5-1|TRBD1|many|TRBJ1-2
CASSLETGRGYGYTF
TGCGCCAGCAGCTTGGAGACAGGGCGAGGCTATGGCTACACCTTC
>TRBV11-2|NA|NA|TRBJ2-1
CASSLALLEYNEQFF
TGTGCCAGCAGCTTAGCACTCTTGGAATACAATGAGCAGTTCTTC
>TRBV29-1|NA|NA|TRBJ2-3
CSASPQGTDTQYF
TGCAGCGCCTCGCCGCAGGGAACAGATACGCAGTATTTT
>TRBV7-8|TRBD1|few|TRBJ1-6
CASSPDTGGDSPLHF
TGTGCCAGCAGTCCGGATACAGGGGGAGATTCACCCCTCCACTTT
>TRBV20-1|NA|few|TRBJ1-2
CSAVPLENAYGYTF
TGCAGTGCTGTTCCTTTGGAAAACGCCTATGGCTACACCTTC
>TRBV12-5|TRBD1|few|TRBJ1-1
CASGLVRFGRGRGGGAEAFF
TGTGCTAGTGGTTTGGTACGATTCGGCAGGGGGCGAGGTGGAGGAGCTGAAGCTTTCTTT
>TRBV12-3/TRBV12-4|NA|NA|TRBJ1-1
CASSSDIPGTEAFF
TGTGCCAGCAGTAGCGACATTCCGGGTACTGAAGCTTTCTTT
>TRBV18|NA|few|TRBJ2-1
CASSPKLVDEQFF
TGTGCCAGCTCACCCAAGCTAGTGGATGAGCAGTTCTTC
>TRBV20-1|NA|NA|TRBJ1-5
CSAKGAGQPQHF
TGCAGTGCTAAAGGGGCGGGTCAGCCCCAGCATTTT